Included here is one T cell receptor (beta chain) sequence, with context. Its antigen is as yet unknown. Trimming took off 5 bases at V and 1 base at J, with 12 bases between the two ends. This CDR3 region has 16 residues. Germline loops: CDR1 WSHSY, CDR2 SAAADI. After template switching added a universal primer site, the resulting cDNA carried unique molecular identifiers. Each CDR3 protein is one row after TCRdb ran MiXCR on the 5' RACE reads. Seen here are 700,000 to 950,000 distinct CDR3 sequences, roughly an eighth observed once, and the top ten hold 1.5% to 2%. These data belong to a study of identical twins. The study, taken as a whole, reports: The study found excess low generation probability among twin-shared out-of-frame alpha sequences. Researchers caution that invariant MAIT and iNKT cells could partly confound zero-insertion analyses.

Another study also made use of these data, one on yellow fever vaccine responses in identical twins.

The sample was PBMCs. The receptor comes from a young woman in good health. The J gene is TRBJ2-6, the V gene TRBV10-2, with D unclear. The CDR3 region has the DNA TGCGCCAGCAGTCCGAAAAGACCGTCTGGGGCCAACGTCCTGACTTTC. Translating gives CASSPKRPSGANVLTF.